This T cell receptor (beta chain) was recorded in a study of cytomegalovirus exposure and HLA in healthy donors. Study-level information: An analysis done earlier identified fewer than 140 million unique TCR beta sequences from about 179 million T cells.

Donors sampled were nominally healthy, though unrecorded immune exposures were likely. Losses at the gene ends were 4 bases for V and 6 bases for J; bases not matched to a gene: 18. This CDR3 contains 17 residues. Germline V gene data show CDR1 as SGHTA and CDR2 as FQGNSA. PCR involved 60 Vbeta and 13 Jbeta primers. Here immunoSEQ multiplex PCR was the method, and the copy in TCRdb shows in-frame clones only, minus some. The sample shows more than 95,000 clones, around 80% of them seen only once. The sequence derives from a woman aged 45-59 years in good health and CMV-seropositive. The V and J genes are TRBV7-2 and TRBJ2-7, with 7 bases that match TRBD2. The sample comprised PBMCs. CDR3 sequence reads: CASSSSSRGGGKSEQYF. The CDR3 DNA follows: TGTGCCAGCAGCTCCTCCTCTCGAGGCGGGGGTAAAAGCGAGCAGTACTTC.